One and the same sample provided the 16 T cell receptor beta chains below, sequenced in a study of cytomegalovirus exposure and HLA in healthy donors. Primers for the PCR totalled 60 Vbeta and 13 Jbeta. Here immunoSEQ multiplex PCR was the method, and the copy in TCRdb shows in-frame clones only, minus some. The repertoire holds some 120,000 clones, with around three quarters as singletons. The specimen was PBMCs. Receptors were obtained from a man in his late teens or twenties in good health and CMV-seropositive.

This chain joins TRBV4-1 and TRBJ1-4, with D tentatively TRBD1 (5 bases). The CDR3 spans 15 residues. Germline CDR1 reads MGHRA; CDR2 reads YSYEKL. V was trimmed by 3 bases and J by 6 bases, leaving 14 bases between them. The chain's CDR3 is CASSQAQVFDEKLFF. The CDR3 nucleotides read TGCGCCAGCAGCCAGGCACAGGTTTTCGATGAAAAACTGTTTTTT.

V is TRBV27 and J is TRBJ2-4; 7 positions agree with TRBD1. This CDR3 region has 13 residues. Per germline, CDR1 MNHEY and CDR2 SMNVEV (reference sequence). Germline trimming cut 3 bases from V and 4 bases from J; bases unmatched to any gene: 0. The CDR3 loop reads CASSLGQKNIQYF. In nucleotides, the CDR3 is TGTGCCAGCAGTTTGGGACAGAAAAACATTCAGTACTTC.

This clone was seen a handful of times. The gene calls are TRBV4-1 and TRBJ1-6, with a weak D call TRBD1 (5 bases). The CDR3 length is 17 residues. V dropped 0 bases and J dropped 9 bases, with 18 bases sitting between them. CDR1 and CDR2 from the germline V gene are MGHRA and YSYEKL. CDR3 bases: TGCGCCAGCAGCCAAGATCCGACAGCCAGGCTTGTTTCACCCCTCCACTTT. Protein: CASSQDPTARLVSPLHF.

This sequence joins TRBV4-1 and TRBJ2-1, with D perhaps TRBD2 (6 bases). Germline V gives CDR1 MGHRA, CDR2 YSYEKL. The V end lost 1 base, the J end lost 4 bases, and 11 bases lay between the germline ends. The CDR3 extends over 15 amino acids. The CDR3 nucleotides are TGCGCCAGCAGCCAAGGCGGGAACCCTTACAATGAGCAGTTCTTC. It yields the protein CASSQGGNPYNEQFF.

The chain links TRBV7-6 to TRBJ1-4; 8 positions agree with TRBD1. V lost 5 bases, J lost 6 bases, and 5 bases stayed unmatched. Germline CDR1 SGHVS, CDR2 FNYEAQ. This CDR3 comprises 14 residues. The chain's CDR3 is CASSKDRVDEKLFF. The CDR3, as DNA: TGTGCCAGCAGCAAGGACAGGGTAGATGAAAAACTGTTTTTT. Full variable domain (rest looked up from reference TRBV7-6 and TRBJ1-4): GAGVSQSPRYKVTKRGQDVALRCDPISGHVSLYWYRQALGQGPEFLTYFNYEAQQDKSGLPNDRFSAERPEGSISTLTIQRTEQRDSAMYRCASSKDRVDEKLFFGSGTQLSVL.

This chain uses TRBV5-1 with TRBJ2-7, with 11 bases fitting TRBD2. The CDR3 covers 17 residues. The V gene's germline CDR1 is SGHRS and CDR2 YFSETQ. With V trimmed by 4 bases and J by 4 bases, 13 bases remained unmatched. CDR3 in amino acids: CASSDGSLAGGLYEQYF. The CDR3 DNA sequence: TGCGCCAGCAGCGACGGGTCGCTAGCGGGAGGACTATACGAGCAGTACTTC.

CDR3 in amino acids: CASSSRLAGGRETQYF. In DNA form, the CDR3 reads TGTGCCAGCAGTTCGAGACTAGCGGGGGGGCGGGAGACCCAGTACTTC. The rearrangement links TRBV27 to TRBJ2-5; 14 nucleotides agree with TRBD2. This CDR3 has 16 residues. Germline V gives CDR1 MNHEY, CDR2 SMNVEV (reference sequence). V was pared by 4 bases and J by 5 bases, with 6 bases of the junction left unmatched.

This rearrangement joins TRBV4-2 to TRBJ2-3, with D possibly being TRBD1 (6 bases). Germline CDR1 LGHNA, CDR2 YNFKEQ. V lost 0 bases, J lost 0 bases, and 19 bases lay in between. The CDR3 is 19 amino acids. This CDR3 reads CASSQDQGNSRTSTDTQYF. The CDR3 DNA reads as TGTGCCAGCAGCCAAGACCAGGGGAACTCTAGAACTAGCACAGATACGCAGTATTTT.

This rearrangement joins TRBV19 to TRBJ1-1; 7 bases are a match to TRBD1. V shed 3 bases, J shed 3 bases, and the junction held 1 base outside the gene matches. This CDR3 contains 13 residues. Germline V CDR1 and CDR2: LNHDA, SQIVND (reference sequence). The CDR3 sequence is CASSMGQYTEAFF. The CDR3 DNA follows: TGTGCCAGTAGTATGGGACAGTACACTGAAGCTTTCTTT.

The gene calls are TRBV7-6 and TRBJ1-1; D not certain. The germline gives CDR1 SGHVS, CDR2 FNYEAQ. The CDR3 runs to 13 residues. Deletions cut 6 bases from V and 1 base from J, with 9 bases between. CDR3 DNA: TGTGCCAGCAGGAACAGAGAGAACACTGAAGCTTTCTTT. This encodes CASRNRENTEAFF.

This rearrangement joins TRBV2 to TRBJ1-1; TRBD1 matches 7 bases. V lost 2 bases and J lost 4; bases outside the gene matches: 10. The CDR3 is made up of 16 amino acids. Germline V gene data show CDR1 as SNHLY and CDR2 as FYNNEI. Here the CDR3 reads CASSEIKGALGTEAFF. Here the CDR3 DNA reads TGTGCCAGCAGTGAAATAAAGGGGGCGCTGGGCACTGAAGCTTTCTTT.

CDR3 in amino acids: CATEYTTGYGYTF. In DNA, the CDR3 is TGTGCCACCGAATACACGACAGGCTATGGCTACACCTTC. This chain uses TRBV28 with TRBJ1-2, with a possible D match to TRBD1 (6 bases). The germline gives CDR1 MDHEN, CDR2 SYDVKM. Trimming took 10 bases from V and 4 from J, leaving 16 bases between them. The CDR3 loop spans 13 amino acids.

V and J are TRBV4-2 and TRBJ2-5; 7 bases fit TRBD2. Trimming at V came to 3 bases and at J to 2 bases, leaving 0 bases not matched to a gene. The germline V gene encodes CDR1 LGHNA and CDR2 YNFKEQ. The CDR3 spans 13 residues. CDR3 residues: CASSQGLQETQYF. CDR3 DNA: TGTGCCAGCAGCCAGGGACTACAAGAGACCCAGTACTTC.

The rearrangement joins TRBV28 to TRBJ1-4, with D perhaps TRBD1 (5 bases). V was pared by 5 bases and J by 2 bases, with 12 bases between. The CDR3 spans 15 residues. Per germline, CDR1 MDHEN and CDR2 SYDVKM. Here the CDR3 reads CASSRPWGTNEKLFF. In DNA, the CDR3 is TGTGCCAGCAGTCGTCCTTGGGGCACTAATGAAAAACTGTTTTTT.

The chain uses TRBV12-5 and TRBJ1-4, with unresolved D. Deletions cut 1 base from V and 3 bases from J, with 6 bases between. This CDR3 comprises 14 residues. Germline assignment: CDR1 LGHNT and CDR2 FRNRAP. Written as DNA, the CDR3 is TGTGCTAGTGGTTTGGACCTACCTAATGAAAAACTGTTTTTT. It encodes CASGLDLPNEKLFF.

This sequence joins TRBV10-2 and TRBJ2-4; 7 nucleotides align to TRBD1. V trimming: 9 bases; J trimming: 7 bases; junction bases outside the gene matches: 6. The CDR3 is made up of 12 amino acids. Germline V gene lookup returns CDR1 WSHSY and CDR2 SAAADI. The CDR3 DNA sequence: TGCGCCAGTGGACAGGATAGCAACATTCAGTACTTC. This codes for CASGQDSNIQYF.